This TCR beta chain was obtained from a study of blood T cell repertoires in COVID-19. Study-wide context: The samples span acute and convalescent COVID-19 from the United States, Italy and Spain. The cDNA or gDNA used as material had been derived from T cells, B-cell-depleted T cells, or PBMCs.

In the original analysis: Amplification of reference gene primers provided the estimated nucleated cell counts. The table came from immunoSEQ multiplex PCR; TCRdb's copy has only in-frame clones and leaves some out. That table supplies the V and J calls and clone size; D and trimming were determined from the DNA. The data hold hundreds of thousands of clones, with around 85% observed a single time. This clone was counted only a few times. V was cut by 0 bases and J by 9 bases, with 10 bases left in between. The germline CDR1 and CDR2 sequences are SGHRS and YFSETQ. This CDR3 is 13 amino acids long. The rearrangement joins TRBV5-1 to TRBJ2-1; D gene ambiguous. This receptor was obtained from a woman in her twenties or thirties who had recovered from COVID-19. The specimen sequenced was peripheral blood. CDR3 nucleotides: TGCGCCAGCAGCTTGGCCATTGCGGTTGAGCAGTTCTTC. It specifies CASSLAIAVEQFF.